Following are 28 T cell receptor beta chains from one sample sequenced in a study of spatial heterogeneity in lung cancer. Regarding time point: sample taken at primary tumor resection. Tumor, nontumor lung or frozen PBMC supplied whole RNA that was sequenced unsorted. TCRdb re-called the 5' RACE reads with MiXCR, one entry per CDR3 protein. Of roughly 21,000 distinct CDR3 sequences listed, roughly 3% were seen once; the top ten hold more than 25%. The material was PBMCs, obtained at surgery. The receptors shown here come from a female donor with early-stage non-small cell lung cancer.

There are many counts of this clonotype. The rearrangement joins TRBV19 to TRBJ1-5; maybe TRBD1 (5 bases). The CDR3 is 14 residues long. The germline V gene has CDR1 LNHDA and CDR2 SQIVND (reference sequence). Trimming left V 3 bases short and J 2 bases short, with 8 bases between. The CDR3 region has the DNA TGTGCCAGTAGTATCTCCAGGGGCAATCAGCCCCAGCATTTT. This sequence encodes CASSISRGNQPQHF.

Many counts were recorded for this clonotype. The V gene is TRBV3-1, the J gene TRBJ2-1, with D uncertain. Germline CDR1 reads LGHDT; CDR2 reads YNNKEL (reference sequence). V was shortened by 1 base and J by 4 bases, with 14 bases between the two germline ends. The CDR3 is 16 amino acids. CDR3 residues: CASSQGGKGFYNEQFF. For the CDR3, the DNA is TGTGCCAGCAGCCAAGGGGGAAAAGGGTTTTACAATGAGCAGTTCTTC.

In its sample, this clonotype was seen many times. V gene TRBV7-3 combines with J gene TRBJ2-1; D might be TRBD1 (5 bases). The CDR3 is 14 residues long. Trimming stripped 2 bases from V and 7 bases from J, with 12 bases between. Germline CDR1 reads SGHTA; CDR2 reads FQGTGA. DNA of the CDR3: TGTGCCAGCAGCTTAGGGGCGAACTTAAATGAGCAGTTCTTC. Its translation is CASSLGANLNEQFF.

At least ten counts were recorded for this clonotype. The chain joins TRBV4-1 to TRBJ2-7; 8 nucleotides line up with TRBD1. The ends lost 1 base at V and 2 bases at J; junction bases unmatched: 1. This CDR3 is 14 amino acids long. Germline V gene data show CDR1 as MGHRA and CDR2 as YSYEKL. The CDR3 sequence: CASSQVGQAYEQYF. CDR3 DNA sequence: TGCGCCAGCAGCCAAGTGGGACAGGCCTACGAGCAGTACTTC.

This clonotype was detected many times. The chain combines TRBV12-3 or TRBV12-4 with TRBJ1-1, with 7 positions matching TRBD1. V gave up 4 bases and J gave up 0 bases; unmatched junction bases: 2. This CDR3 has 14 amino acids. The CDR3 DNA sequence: TGTGCCAGCAGTTCAGGGGGACTGAACACTGAAGCTTTCTTT. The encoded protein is CASSSGGLNTEAFF.

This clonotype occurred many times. The DNA for the CDR3 is TGCGCCAGCAGCTTGGCCGCGACAGTTGTCGGTGAGCAGTTCTTC. It specifies CASSLAATVVGEQFF. This sequence joins TRBV5-1 and TRBJ2-1; the D gene is possibly TRBD1 (5 bases). Trimming left V 0 bases short and J 9 bases short, with 16 bases between. The CDR3 is made up of 15 amino acids. Germline loops: CDR1 SGHRS, CDR2 YFSETQ.

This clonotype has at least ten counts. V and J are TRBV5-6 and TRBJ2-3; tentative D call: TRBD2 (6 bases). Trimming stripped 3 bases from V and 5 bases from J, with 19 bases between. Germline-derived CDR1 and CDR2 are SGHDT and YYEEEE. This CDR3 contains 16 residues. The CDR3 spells CASSSPSGEGIDTQYF. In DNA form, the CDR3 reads TGTGCCAGCAGCTCTCCGTCGGGAGAGGGAATAGATACGCAGTATTTT.

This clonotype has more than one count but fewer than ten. The CDR3 DNA is TGTGCCAGCAGCCTGGGTCCGGGACAGGGGCCAATATCATATGAGCAGTTCTTC. It specifies CASSLGPGQGPISYEQFF. The chain uses TRBV7-9 and TRBJ2-1; 10 positions agree with TRBD1. The CDR3 is made up of 18 amino acids. With V trimmed by 5 bases and J by 8 bases, 18 bases remained unmatched. The germline V gene has CDR1 SEHNR and CDR2 FQNEAQ (reference sequence).

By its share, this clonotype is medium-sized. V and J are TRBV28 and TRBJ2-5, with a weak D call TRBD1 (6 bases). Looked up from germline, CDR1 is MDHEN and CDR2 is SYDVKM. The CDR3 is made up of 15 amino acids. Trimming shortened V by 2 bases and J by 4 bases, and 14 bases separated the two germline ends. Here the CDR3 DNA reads TGTGCCAGCAGTTTAGGGCAGGGGAAGGGAGAGACCCAGTACTTC. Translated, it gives CASSLGQGKGETQYF.

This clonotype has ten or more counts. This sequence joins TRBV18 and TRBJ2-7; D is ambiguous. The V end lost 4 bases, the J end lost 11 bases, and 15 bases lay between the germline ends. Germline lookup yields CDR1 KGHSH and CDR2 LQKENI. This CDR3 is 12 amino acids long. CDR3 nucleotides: TGTGCCAGCTCACGAGCAGGCGACCAGGAGTACTTC. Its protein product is CASSRAGDQEYF. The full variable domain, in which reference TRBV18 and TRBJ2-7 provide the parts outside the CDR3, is NAGVMQNPRHLVRRRGQEARLRCSPMKGHSHVYWYRQLPEEGLKFMVYLQKENIIDESGMPKERFSAEFPKEGPSILRIQQVVRGDSAAYFCASSRAGDQEYFGPGTRLTVT.

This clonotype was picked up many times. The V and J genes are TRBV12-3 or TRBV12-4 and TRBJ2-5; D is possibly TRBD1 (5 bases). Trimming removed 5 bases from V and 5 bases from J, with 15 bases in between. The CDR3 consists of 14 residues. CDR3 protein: CASSPQGARETQYF. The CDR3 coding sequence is TGTGCCAGCAGTCCTCAGGGTGCCCGCGAGACCCAGTACTTC.

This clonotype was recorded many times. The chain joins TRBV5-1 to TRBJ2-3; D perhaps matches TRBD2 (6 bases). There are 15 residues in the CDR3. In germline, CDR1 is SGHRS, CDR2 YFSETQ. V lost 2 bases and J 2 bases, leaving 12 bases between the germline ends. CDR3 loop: CASSFSGPPTDTQYF. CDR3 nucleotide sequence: TGCGCCAGCAGCTTTAGCGGCCCCCCCACAGATACGCAGTATTTT. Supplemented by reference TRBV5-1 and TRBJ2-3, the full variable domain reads KAGVTQTPRYLIKTRGQQVTLSCSPISGHRSVSWYQQTPGQGLQFLFEYFSETQRNKGNFPGRFSGRQFSNSRSEMNVSTLELGDSALYLCASSFSGPPTDTQYFGPGTRLTVL.

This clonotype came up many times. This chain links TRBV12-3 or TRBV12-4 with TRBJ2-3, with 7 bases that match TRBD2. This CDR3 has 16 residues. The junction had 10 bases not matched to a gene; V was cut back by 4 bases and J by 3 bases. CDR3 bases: TGTGCCAGCAGTTCGCTAGCGGTGGCGTGGACAGATACGCAGTATTTT. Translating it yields CASSSLAVAWTDTQYF.

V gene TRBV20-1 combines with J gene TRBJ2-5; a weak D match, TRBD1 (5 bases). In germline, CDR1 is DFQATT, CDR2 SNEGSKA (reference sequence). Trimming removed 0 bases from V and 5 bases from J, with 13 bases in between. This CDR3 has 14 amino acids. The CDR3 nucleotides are TGCAGTGCTAGAGACCGGACCAGGGCGGAGACCCAGTACTTC. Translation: CSARDRTRAETQYF.

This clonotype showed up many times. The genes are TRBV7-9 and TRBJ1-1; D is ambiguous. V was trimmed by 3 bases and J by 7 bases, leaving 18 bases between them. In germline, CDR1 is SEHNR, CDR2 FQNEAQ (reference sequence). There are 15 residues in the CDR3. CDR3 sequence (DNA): TGTGCCAGCAGCTTGGGTCTACGCTCCTCGAGTGAAGCTTTCTTT. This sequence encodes CASSLGLRSSSEAFF.

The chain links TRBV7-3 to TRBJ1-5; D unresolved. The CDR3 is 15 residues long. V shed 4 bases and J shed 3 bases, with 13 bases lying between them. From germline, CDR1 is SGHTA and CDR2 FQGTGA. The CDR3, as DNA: TGTGCCAGCAGCTCGAAGGCGATCTACAATCAGCCCCAGCATTTT. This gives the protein CASSSKAIYNQPQHF. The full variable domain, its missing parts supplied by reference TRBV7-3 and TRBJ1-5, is GAGVSQTPSNKVTEKGKYVELRCDPISGHTALYWYRQSLGQGPEFLIYFQGTGAADDSGLPNDRFFAVRPEGSVSTLKIQRTERGDSAVYLCASSSKAIYNQPQHFGDGTRLSIL.

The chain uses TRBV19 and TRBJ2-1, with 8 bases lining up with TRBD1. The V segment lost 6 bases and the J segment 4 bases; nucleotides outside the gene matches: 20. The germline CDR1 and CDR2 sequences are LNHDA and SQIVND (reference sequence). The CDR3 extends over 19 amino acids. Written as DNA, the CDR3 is TGTGCCAGTAGAGACGTCGGGCCTCGCGGGGACAGGAGGTACAATGAGCAGTTCTTC. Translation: CASRDVGPRGDRRYNEQFF. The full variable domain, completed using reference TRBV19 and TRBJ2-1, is DGGITQSPKYLFRKEGQNVTLSCEQNLNHDAMYWYRQDPGQGLRLIYYSQIVNDFQKGDIAEGYSVSREKKESFPLTVTSAQKNPTAFYLCASRDVGPRGDRRYNEQFFGPGTRLTVL.

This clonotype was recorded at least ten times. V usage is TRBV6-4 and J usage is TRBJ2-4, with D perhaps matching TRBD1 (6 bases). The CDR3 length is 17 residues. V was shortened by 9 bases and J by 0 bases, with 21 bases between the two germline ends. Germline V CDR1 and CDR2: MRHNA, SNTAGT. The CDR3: CASPLPGTTEAKNIQYF. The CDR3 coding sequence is TGTGCCAGTCCCCTCCCCGGGACAACCGAAGCCAAAAACATTCAGTACTTC.

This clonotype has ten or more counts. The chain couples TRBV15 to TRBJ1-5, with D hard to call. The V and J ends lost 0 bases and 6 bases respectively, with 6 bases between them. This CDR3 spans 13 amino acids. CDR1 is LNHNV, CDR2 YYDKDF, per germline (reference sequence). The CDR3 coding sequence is TGTGCCACCAGCAGAGATGAGGGTCAGCCCCAGCATTTT. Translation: CATSRDEGQPQHF. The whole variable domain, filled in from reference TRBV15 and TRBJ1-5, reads DAMVIQNPRYQVTQFGKPVTLSCSQTLNHNVMYWYQQKSSQAPKLLFHYYDKDFNNEADTPDNFQSRRPNTSFCFLDIRSPGLGDTAMYLCATSRDEGQPQHFGDGTRLSIL.

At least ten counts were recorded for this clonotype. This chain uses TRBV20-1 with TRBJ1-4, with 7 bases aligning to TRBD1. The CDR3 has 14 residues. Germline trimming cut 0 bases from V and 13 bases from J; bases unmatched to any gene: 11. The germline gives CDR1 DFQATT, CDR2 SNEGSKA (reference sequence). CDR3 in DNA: TGCAGTGCTAGAGATGATAGGGGGCTGACAGCACTGTTTTTT. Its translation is CSARDDRGLTALFF.

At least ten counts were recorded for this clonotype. The DNA for the CDR3 is TGTGCCAGCAAAATCCCGGGGGGGACCGGGGAGCTGTTTTTT. This codes for CASKIPGGTGELFF. The chain carries TRBV28 and TRBJ2-2, with 8 bases aligning to TRBD2. J was trimmed by 5 bases and V by 7 bases; bases with no gene match: 6. Germline CDR1 reads MDHEN; CDR2 reads SYDVKM. CDR3 size: 14 residues. Using reference TRBV28 and TRBJ2-2 for the parts outside the CDR3, the full variable domain is DVKVTQSSRYLVKRTGEKVFLECVQDMDHENMFWYRQDPGLGLRLIYFSYDVKMKEKGDIPEGYSVSREKKERFSLILESASTNQTSMYLCASKIPGGTGELFFGEGSRLTVL.

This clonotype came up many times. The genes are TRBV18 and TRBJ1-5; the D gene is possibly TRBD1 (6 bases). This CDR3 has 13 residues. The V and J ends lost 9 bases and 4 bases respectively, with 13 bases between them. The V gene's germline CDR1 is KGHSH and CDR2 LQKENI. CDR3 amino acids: CASSGQRNQPQHF. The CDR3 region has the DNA TGTGCCAGTTCAGGACAGCGGAATCAGCCCCAGCATTTT.

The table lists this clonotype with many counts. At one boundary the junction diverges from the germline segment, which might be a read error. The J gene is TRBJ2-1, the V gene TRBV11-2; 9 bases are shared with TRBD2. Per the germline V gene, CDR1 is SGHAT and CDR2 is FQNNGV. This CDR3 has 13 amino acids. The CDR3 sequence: CASSLAGEGEQFF. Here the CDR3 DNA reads TGTGCCAGCAGTTTAGCGGGAGAGGGTGAGCAGTTCTTC.

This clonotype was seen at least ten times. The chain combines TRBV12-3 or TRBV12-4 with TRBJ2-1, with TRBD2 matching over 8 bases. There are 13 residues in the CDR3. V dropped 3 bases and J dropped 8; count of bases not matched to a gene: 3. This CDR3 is CASSLTSEDEQFF. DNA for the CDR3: TGTGCCAGCAGTTTGACTAGCGAAGATGAGCAGTTCTTC.

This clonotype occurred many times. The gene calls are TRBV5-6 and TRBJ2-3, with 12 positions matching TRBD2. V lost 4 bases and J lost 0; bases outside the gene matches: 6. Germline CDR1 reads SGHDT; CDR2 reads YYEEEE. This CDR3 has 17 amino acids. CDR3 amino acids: CASSATGTSGSTDTQYF. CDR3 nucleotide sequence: TGTGCCAGCAGCGCAACCGGGACTAGCGGGAGCACAGATACGCAGTATTTT.

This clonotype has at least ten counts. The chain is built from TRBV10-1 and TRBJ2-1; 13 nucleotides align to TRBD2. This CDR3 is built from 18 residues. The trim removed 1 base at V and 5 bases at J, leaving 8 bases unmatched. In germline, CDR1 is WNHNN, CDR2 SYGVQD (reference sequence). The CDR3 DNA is TGCGCCAGCAGTGAGTTCGGACTAGCGGGAGTGTCCCACAATGAGCAGTTCTTC. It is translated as CASSEFGLAGVSHNEQFF.

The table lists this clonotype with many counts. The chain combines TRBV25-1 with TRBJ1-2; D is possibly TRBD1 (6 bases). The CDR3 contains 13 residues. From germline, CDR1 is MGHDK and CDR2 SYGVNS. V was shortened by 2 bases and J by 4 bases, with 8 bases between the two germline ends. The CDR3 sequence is CASSEGDIYGYTF. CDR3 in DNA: TGTGCCAGCAGTGAAGGGGACATCTATGGCTACACCTTC.

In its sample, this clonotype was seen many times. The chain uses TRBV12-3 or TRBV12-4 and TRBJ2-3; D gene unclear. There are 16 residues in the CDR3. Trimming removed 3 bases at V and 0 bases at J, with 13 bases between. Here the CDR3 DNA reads TGTGCCAGCAGTTTGATCGGGTCTTCTAGCACAGATACGCAGTATTTT. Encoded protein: CASSLIGSSSTDTQYF.